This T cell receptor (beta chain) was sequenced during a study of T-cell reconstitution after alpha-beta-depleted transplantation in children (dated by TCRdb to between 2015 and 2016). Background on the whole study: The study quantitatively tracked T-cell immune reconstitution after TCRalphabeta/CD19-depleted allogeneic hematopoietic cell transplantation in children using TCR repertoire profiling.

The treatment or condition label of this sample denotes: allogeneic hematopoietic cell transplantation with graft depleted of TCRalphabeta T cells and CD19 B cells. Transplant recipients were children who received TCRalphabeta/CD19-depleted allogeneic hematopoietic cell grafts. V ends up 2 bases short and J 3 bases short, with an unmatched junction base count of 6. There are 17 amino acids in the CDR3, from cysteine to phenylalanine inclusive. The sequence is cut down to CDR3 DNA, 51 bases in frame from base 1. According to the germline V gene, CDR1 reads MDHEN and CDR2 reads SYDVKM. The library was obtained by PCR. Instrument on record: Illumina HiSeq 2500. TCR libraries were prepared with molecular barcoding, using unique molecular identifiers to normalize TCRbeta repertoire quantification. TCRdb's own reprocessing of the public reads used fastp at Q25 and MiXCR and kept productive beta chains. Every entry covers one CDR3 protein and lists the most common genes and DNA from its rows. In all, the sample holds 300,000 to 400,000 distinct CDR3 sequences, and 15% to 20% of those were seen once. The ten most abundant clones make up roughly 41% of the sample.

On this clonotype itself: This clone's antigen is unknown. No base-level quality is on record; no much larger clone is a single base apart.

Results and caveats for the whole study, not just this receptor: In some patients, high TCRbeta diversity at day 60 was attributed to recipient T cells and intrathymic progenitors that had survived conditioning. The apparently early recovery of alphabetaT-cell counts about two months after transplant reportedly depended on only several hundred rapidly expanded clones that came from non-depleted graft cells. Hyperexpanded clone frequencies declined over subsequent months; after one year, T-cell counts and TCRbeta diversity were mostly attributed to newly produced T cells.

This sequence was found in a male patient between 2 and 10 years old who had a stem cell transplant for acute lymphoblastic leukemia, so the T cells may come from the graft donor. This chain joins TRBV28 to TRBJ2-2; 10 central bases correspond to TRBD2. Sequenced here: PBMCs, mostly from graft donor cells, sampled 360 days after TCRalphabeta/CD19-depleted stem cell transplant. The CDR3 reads CASSLDLAGEYTGELFF. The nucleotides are TGTGCCAGCAGTTTAGACCTAGCGGGAGAGTACACCGGGGAGCTGTTTTTT.